These 7 T cell receptor beta chains originate from one sample sequenced in a study of control samples from healthy donors and cancer patients. The data were produced by immunoSEQ multiplex PCR, yet TCRdb's version contains in-frame clones alone and is incomplete. The data show tens of thousands of clones, with roughly nine tenths seen just once and 5% to 6.5% held by the top ten. Specimen: PBMCs. These receptors were collected from a man between 60 and 75 years old with colorectal cancer.

The rearrangement uses TRBV7-8 and TRBJ2-2; 14 bases line up with TRBD2. The CDR3 runs to 17 residues. Germline CDR1 reads SGHVS; CDR2 reads FQNEAQ. After removal of 5 bases from V and 3 bases from J, the junction contained 5 bases not matched to a gene. Here the CDR3 reads CASSRTSGGTYTGELFF. The CDR3 DNA is TGTGCCAGCAGCCGGACTAGCGGGGGGACCTACACCGGGGAGCTGTTTTTT.

The rearrangement links TRBV7-2 to TRBJ2-4; D is unresolved. The CDR3 runs to 12 residues. CDR1 is SGHTA, CDR2 FQGNSA, per germline. V lost 5 bases and J lost 9, with 11 bases in between. The CDR3, as DNA: TGTGCCAGCAGCCGAGACTTGAGCATTCAGTACTTC. As protein: CASSRDLSIQYF.

This chain links TRBV6-5 with TRBJ1-2, with 9 bases matching TRBD1. There are 15 residues in the CDR3. Germline V gives CDR1 MNHEY, CDR2 SVGAGI. V gave up 6 bases and J gave up 0 bases; unmatched junction bases: 5. The CDR3 region is CASSAGQGANYGYTF. CDR3 sequence (DNA): TGTGCCAGCAGCGCGGGACAGGGAGCTAACTATGGCTACACCTTC.

In this sample, this clone turned up a few times. V is TRBV6-5 and J is TRBJ1-4; D ambiguous. Trimming took 2 bases from V and 5 from J, leaving 15 bases between them. The CDR3 has 16 amino acids. The germline gives CDR1 MNHEY, CDR2 SVGAGI. CDR3 DNA: TGTGCCAGCAGTTACGCGAGCGGGCATCGAAATGAAAAACTGTTTTTT. Encoded protein: CASSYASGHRNEKLFF.

The V gene is TRBV5-4, the J gene TRBJ2-5, with TRBD2 matching over 8 bases. V shed 4 bases and J 4 bases; nucleotides not matched to a gene: 0. CDR1 is SGHNT, CDR2 YYREEE, per germline (reference sequence). This CDR3 contains 12 residues. The CDR3 sequence: CASSRGGETQYF. The CDR3 DNA follows: TGTGCCAGCAGCCGGGGGGGAGAGACCCAGTACTTC.

The rearrangement joins TRBV3-1 (or the pseudogene TRBV3-2) to TRBJ2-2; no clear D. Germline V gives CDR1 LGHDT, CDR2 YNNKEL (reference sequence). Trimming took 1 base from V and 6 from J, leaving 6 bases between them. The CDR3 spans 13 residues. CDR3 region: CASSQVGAGELFF. The DNA for the CDR3 is TGTGCCAGCAGCCAAGTTGGGGCCGGGGAGCTGTTTTTT.

This clone was recorded once. As DNA, the CDR3 is TGTGCCAGCAGCCCCCGGGGGCTAGCCGGTGCCGAGACCCAGTACTTC. Encoded protein: CASSPRGLAGAETQYF. The gene calls are TRBV5-6 and TRBJ2-5; D tentatively reads TRBD1 or TRBD2 (6 bases each). Germline-derived CDR1 and CDR2 are SGHDT and YYEEEE. V was trimmed by 4 bases and J by 5 bases, leaving 21 bases between them. CDR3 length: 16 amino acids.